These 17 T cell receptor beta chains originate from one sample sequenced in a study of shared clonotypes between healthy human individuals. Naivety among CD8 cells was defined by CD45RO negativity and positive CCR7 selection, thereby excluding terminally differentiated effector memory CD45RA+ cells. Sequencing used immunoSEQ multiplex PCR; TCRdb keeps in-frame clones, though not all of them. The data show under 850,000 clones, with roughly 92% seen just once and less than 25% held by the top ten. The sequenced sample consisted of naive CD8+ T cells sorted from blood. The receptors shown here come from a man between 25 and 39 years old in good health.

V and J are TRBV19 and TRBJ1-2; no clear D gene. CDR1 is LNHDA, CDR2 SQIVND, per germline (reference sequence). Trimming left V 0 bases short and J 1 base short, with 12 bases between. The CDR3 is 16 residues long. CDR3 region: CASSIDPEPFNYGYTF. DNA for the CDR3: TGTGCCAGTAGTATAGATCCGGAGCCGTTTAACTATGGCTACACCTTC.

The V gene is TRBV6-5, the J gene TRBJ2-1; D unresolved. This CDR3 spans 14 amino acids. Germline V gives CDR1 MNHEY, CDR2 SVGAGI. With 6 bases removed from V and 3 bases from J, the gap between germline ends came to 12 bases. The DNA of the CDR3 is TGTGCCAGCAGCCCCCTTTCGGGCTACAATGAGCAGTTCTTC. Its protein product is CASSPLSGYNEQFF.

The chain links TRBV5-5 to TRBJ2-5, with a weak D call TRBD1 (5 bases). Per the germline V gene, CDR1 is SGHKS and CDR2 is YYEKEE (reference sequence). Trimming left V 0 bases short and J 5 bases short, with 8 bases between. This CDR3 contains 13 residues. The CDR3 DNA reads as TGTGCCAGCAGCTTGGGACAGTGGGAGACCCAGTACTTC. This encodes CASSLGQWETQYF.

V and J are TRBV10-2 and TRBJ2-7; D is possibly TRBD1 (6 bases). The CDR3 runs to 13 residues. Trimming took off 6 bases at V and 2 bases at J, with 11 bases between the two ends. Germline values: CDR1 WSHSY, CDR2 SAAADI. The chain's CDR3 is CASSPGDPYEQYF. The CDR3 nucleotides read TGCGCCAGCAGCCCAGGGGACCCCTACGAGCAGTACTTC.

The rearrangement joins TRBV4-3 to TRBJ2-7; 7 bases are a match to TRBD1. This CDR3 is built from 14 residues. Per the germline V gene, CDR1 is LGHNA and CDR2 is YSLEER. With V trimmed by 5 bases and J by 0 bases, 4 bases remained unmatched. The CDR3 DNA reads as TGCGCCAGCAGCTTCCGGGACAGCTCCTACGAGCAGTACTTC. It is translated as CASSFRDSSYEQYF.

Comments on this clone: Other DNA sequences in this sample translate to the same CDR3. The chain couples TRBV27 to TRBJ2-7, with 10 bases aligning to TRBD2. Trimming took 2 bases from V and 2 from J; bases not matched to a gene: 0. The germline V gene has CDR1 MNHEY and CDR2 SMNVEV (reference sequence). This CDR3 region has 14 residues. The CDR3, as DNA: TGTGCCAGCAGTTTACTAGCGGGAGCCTACGAGCAGTACTTC. Its protein product is CASSLLAGAYEQYF.

This clone came up a few times. The CDR3 here is CASSLGLGAEAFF. The DNA of the CDR3 is TGTGCCAGCAGCTTAGGGCTGGGCGCTGAAGCTTTCTTT. The chain has TRBV7-3 and TRBJ1-1; D is undetermined. Germline values: CDR1 SGHTA, CDR2 FQGTGA. V was shortened by 2 bases and J by 6 bases, with 10 bases between the two germline ends. The CDR3 is 13 residues long. Full variable domain (rest looked up from reference TRBV7-3 and TRBJ1-1): GAGVSQTPSNKVTEKGKYVELRCDPISGHTALYWYRQSLGQGPEFLIYFQGTGAADDSGLPNDRFFAVRPEGSVSTLKIQRTERGDSAVYLCASSLGLGAEAFFGQGTRLTVV.

CDR3 loop: CASSSETDRNIQYF. The CDR3, as DNA: TGTGCCAGCAGCTCAGAGACAGATCGAAACATTCAGTACTTC. The chain carries TRBV13 and TRBJ2-4, with D perhaps matching TRBD1 (5 bases). Germline assignment: CDR1 PRHDT and CDR2 FYEKMQ (reference sequence). CDR3 length: 14 amino acids. The V and J ends lost 4 bases and 6 bases respectively, with 13 bases between them.

The rearrangement links TRBV6-1 to TRBJ1-2, with a weak D call TRBD1 (6 bases). CDR3 length equals 15 residues. Germline CDR1 and CDR2: MNHNS and SASEGT. Between the trimmed V and J ends, which lost 6 bases and 1 base, there was a span of 15 bases. CDR3 sequence (DNA): TGTGCCAGCAGAGCCCGGACAGCACATAACTATGGCTACACCTTC. Translation gives CASRARTAHNYGYTF.

CDR3 residues: CASSSPLAPGQGSYEQYF. The CDR3 DNA is TGTGCCAGCAGCTCTCCTCTAGCCCCGGGACAGGGCTCCTACGAGCAGTACTTC. The chain couples TRBV11-2 to TRBJ2-7, with TRBD1 matching over 9 bases. There are 18 residues in the CDR3. The germline CDR1 and CDR2 sequences are SGHAT and FQNNGV. V lost 4 bases and J lost 0; bases outside the gene matches: 13.

The chain uses TRBV11-3 and TRBJ2-1; D may be TRBD2 (6 bases). The CDR3 has 15 amino acids. Germline values: CDR1 SGHNT, CDR2 YENEEA. V gave up 5 bases and J gave up 4 bases, with 15 bases separating them. CDR3 sequence reads: CASSPTGEVYNEQFF. The CDR3 nucleotides read TGTGCCAGCAGCCCAACTGGGGAGGTTTACAATGAGCAGTTCTTC.

The gene calls are TRBV4-1 and TRBJ2-1; D gene unclear. V shed 3 bases and J shed 2 bases, with 8 bases lying between them. Germline assignment: CDR1 MGHRA and CDR2 YSYEKL. The CDR3 sequence is 14 residues long. DNA of the CDR3: TGCGCCAGCAGCCATTCGAGCACCTACAATGAGCAGTTCTTC. Protein sequence: CASSHSSTYNEQFF.

The chain recombines TRBV27 with TRBJ1-1; D is perhaps TRBD1 (6 bases). V lost 5 bases and J 1 base, leaving 20 bases between the germline ends. The CDR3 consists of 17 residues. From germline, CDR1 is MNHEY and CDR2 SMNVEV (reference sequence). The CDR3 DNA reads as TGTGCCAGCAGTATACTCGGCGCAACAGGGACGAACACTGAAGCTTTCTTT. Translated: CASSILGATGTNTEAFF.

The J gene is TRBJ2-5, the V gene TRBV5-6, with D possibly being TRBD2 (6 bases). Trimming pared 1 base from V and 5 bases from J, leaving 18 bases between. CDR1 and CDR2 from the germline V gene are SGHDT and YYEEEE. The CDR3 sequence is 16 residues long. This CDR3 reads CASSLRGLMEVETQYF. CDR3 coding DNA: TGTGCCAGCAGCTTGCGAGGACTAATGGAGGTGGAGACCCAGTACTTC.

This chain links TRBV4-2 with TRBJ2-7; 7 bases are a match to TRBD1. Trimming removed 6 bases from V and 1 base from J; junction bases left unmatched: 3. CDR3 length equals 13 residues. Germline-derived CDR1 and CDR2 are LGHNA and YNFKEQ. The chain's CDR3 is CASRDRESYEQYF. The DNA of the CDR3 is TGTGCCAGCAGAGACAGGGAGTCCTACGAGCAGTACTTC.

The rearrangement links TRBV14 to TRBJ1-1; maybe TRBD1 (6 bases). Germline CDR1 SGHDN, CDR2 FVKESK. V shed 1 base and J shed 0 bases, with 27 bases lying between them. The CDR3 runs 21 residues. The CDR3 DNA is TGTGCCAGCAGCCAAGTTTTCCATAGACAGGTCACGAAAGTGATGAACACTGAAGCTTTCTTT. This encodes CASSQVFHRQVTKVMNTEAFF. Based on the CDR3 plus reference TRBV14 and TRBJ1-1, the full variable domain is EAGVTQFPSHSVIEKGQTVTLRCDPISGHDNLYWYRRVMGKEIKFLLHFVKESKQDESGMPNNRFLAERTGGTYSTLKVQPAELEDSGVYFCASSQVFHRQVTKVMNTEAFFGQGTRLTVV.

V and J are TRBV30 and TRBJ2-7; TRBD2 aligns across 9 bases. Germline values: CDR1 GTSNPN, CDR2 SVGIG (reference sequence). The CDR3 runs to 17 residues. V was pared by 3 bases and J by 1 base, with 13 bases of the junction left unmatched. CDR3 DNA: TGTGCCTGGAGCCCGTTCCGGGCCAGCGGGAGGTCCTACGAGCAGTACTTC. Amino acid sequence: CAWSPFRASGRSYEQYF.